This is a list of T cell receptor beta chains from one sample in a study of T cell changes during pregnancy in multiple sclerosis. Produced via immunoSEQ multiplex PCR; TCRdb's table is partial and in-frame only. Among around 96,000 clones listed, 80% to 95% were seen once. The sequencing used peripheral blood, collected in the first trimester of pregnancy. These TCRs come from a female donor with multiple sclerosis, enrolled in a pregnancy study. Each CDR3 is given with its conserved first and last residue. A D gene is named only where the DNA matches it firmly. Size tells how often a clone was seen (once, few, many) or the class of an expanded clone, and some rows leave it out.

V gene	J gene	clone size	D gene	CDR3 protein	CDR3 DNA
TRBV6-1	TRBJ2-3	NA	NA	CASSEVYTDTQYF	TGTGCCAGCAGTGAAGTTTACACAGATACGCAGTATTTT
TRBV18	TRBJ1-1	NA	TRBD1	CASSPGPGQGGAFF	TGTGCCAGCTCACCGGGACCGGGACAGGGTGGAGCTTTCTTT
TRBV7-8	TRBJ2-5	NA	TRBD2	CASSFVAGGQETQYF	TGTGCCAGCAGCTTTGTAGCGGGGGGGCAAGAGACCCAGTACTTC
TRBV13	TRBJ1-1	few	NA	CASRETGNTEAFF	TGTGCCAGCAGAGAAACAGGGAACACTGAAGCTTTCTTT
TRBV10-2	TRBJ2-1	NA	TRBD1	CASSTIGQGSYNEQFF	TGCGCCAGCAGTACCATAGGACAGGGTTCTTACAATGAGCAGTTCTTC
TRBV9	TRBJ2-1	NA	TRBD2	CASSVESSGGSYNEQFF	TGTGCCAGCAGCGTAGAGTCTAGCGGGGGCTCCTACAATGAGCAGTTCTTC
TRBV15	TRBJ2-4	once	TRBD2	CATSRDLTSWIAKNIQYF	TGTGCCACCAGCAGAGACCTGACTAGCTGGATAGCCAAAAACATTCAGTACTTC
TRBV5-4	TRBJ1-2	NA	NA	CASSKQTTGANYGYTF	TGTGCCAGCAGCAAACAAACGACTGGAGCTAACTATGGCTACACCTTC
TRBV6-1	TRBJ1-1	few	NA	CASSPRHPNTEAFF	TGTGCCAGCAGTCCCCGACACCCGAACACTGAAGCTTTCTTT
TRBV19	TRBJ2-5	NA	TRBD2	CASSTRTSGGSEETQYF	TGTGCCAGTAGTACGCGGACTAGCGGGGGAAGCGAGGAGACCCAGTACTTC
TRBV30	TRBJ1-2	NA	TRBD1	CAWSGQGAHGYTF	TGTGCCTGGAGCGGACAGGGGGCGCATGGCTACACCTTC
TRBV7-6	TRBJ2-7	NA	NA	CASSSPVLRSSYEQYF	TGTGCCAGCAGCTCCCCGGTTCTGAGGAGCTCCTACGAGCAGTACTTC
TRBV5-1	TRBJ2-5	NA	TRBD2	CASSLGRGSGGYQETQYF	TGCGCCAGCAGCTTGGGCCGCGGTAGCGGGGGGTACCAAGAGACCCAGTACTTC
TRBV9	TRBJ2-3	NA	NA	CASSVGQGLDLTDTQYF	TGTGCCAGCAGCGTAGGGCAGGGTTTGGACCTCACAGATACGCAGTATTTT
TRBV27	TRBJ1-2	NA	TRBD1	CASTLQGADYGYTF	TGTGCCAGCACCCTACAGGGGGCGGACTATGGCTACACCTTC
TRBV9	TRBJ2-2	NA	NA	CASSTPFGGRGTGELFF	TGTGCCAGCAGCACACCGTTCGGGGGGCGGGGAACCGGGGAGCTGTTTTTT
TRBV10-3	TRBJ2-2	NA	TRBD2	CAPGRVNTGELFF	TGTGCACCAGGGAGGGTGAACACCGGGGAGCTGTTTTTT
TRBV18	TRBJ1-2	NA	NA	CASSPQGRDGYTF	TGTGCCAGCTCACCGCAGGGTAGAGATGGCTACACCTTC
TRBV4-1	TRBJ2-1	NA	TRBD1	CASSQVQGIGDEQFF	TGCGCCAGCAGCCAGGTACAGGGGATTGGGGATGAGCAGTTCTTC
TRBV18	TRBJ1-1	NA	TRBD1	CASSPDRGNTEAFF	TGTGCCAGCTCACCGGACAGGGGGAACACTGAAGCTTTCTTT
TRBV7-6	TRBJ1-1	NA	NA	CASSLKQGNTEAFF	TGTGCCAGCAGCTTAAAACAGGGGAACACTGAAGCTTTCTTT
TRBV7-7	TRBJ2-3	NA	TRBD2	CASSLEAFSGGRDTQYF	TGTGCTAGCAGCTTAGAGGCCTTTAGCGGGGGAAGAGATACGCAGTATTTT
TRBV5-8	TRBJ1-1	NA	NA	CASSLGDRTLNTEAFF	TGTGCCAGCAGCTTGGGAGACAGGACTCTGAACACTGAAGCTTTCTTT
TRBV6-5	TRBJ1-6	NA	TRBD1	CASNPGQGNSPLHF	TGTGCCAGCAACCCCGGACAGGGAAATTCACCCCTCCACTTT
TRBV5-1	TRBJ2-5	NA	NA	CASRSRGIQETQYF	TGCGCCAGCAGATCGCGGGGAATCCAAGAGACCCAGTACTTC
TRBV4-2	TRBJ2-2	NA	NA	CASSQVKGLPGTGELFF	TGTGCCAGCAGCCAAGTAAAAGGACTCCCGGGCACCGGGGAGCTGTTTTTT
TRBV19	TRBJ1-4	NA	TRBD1	CASRTPGTGFEKLFF	TGTGCCAGTAGAACACCCGGGACAGGGTTTGAAAAACTGTTTTTT
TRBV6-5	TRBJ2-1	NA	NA	CASSQGSATYNEQFF	TGTGCCAGCAGCCAGGGTTCAGCTACCTACAATGAGCAGTTCTTC
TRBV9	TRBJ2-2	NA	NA	CASSVLGQGAGELFF	TGTGCCAGCAGCGTATTGGGACAAGGGGCCGGGGAGCTGTTTTTT
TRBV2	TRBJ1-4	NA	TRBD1	CASIKDRSNEKLFF	TGTGCCAGCATCAAGGACAGGTCTAATGAAAAACTGTTTTTT
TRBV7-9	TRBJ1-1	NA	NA	CASSRLVGAHTEAFF	TGTGCCAGCAGCCGGCTGGTGGGGGCGCACACTGAAGCTTTCTTT
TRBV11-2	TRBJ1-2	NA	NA	CASSLDDGRSGYTF	TGTGCCAGCAGCTTAGACGACGGCAGGTCAGGCTACACCTTC
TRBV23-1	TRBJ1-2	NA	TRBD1	CASSSHRGPGYTF	TGCGCCAGCAGTTCCCACAGGGGGCCTGGCTACACCTTC
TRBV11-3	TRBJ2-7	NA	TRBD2	CASSLTSGESYEQYF	TGTGCCAGCAGCTTAACTAGCGGGGAGAGCTACGAGCAGTACTTC
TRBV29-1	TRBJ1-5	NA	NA	CSVESGGNQPQHF	TGCAGCGTTGAGTCGGGGGGCAATCAGCCCCAGCATTTT
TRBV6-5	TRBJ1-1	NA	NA	CASSRGGGTEAFF	TGTGCCTCCTCACGGGGGGGTGGCACTGAAGCTTTCTTT
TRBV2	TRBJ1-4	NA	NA	CASRDSDIKLFF	TGTGCCAGCAGGGACAGTGACATAAAACTGTTTTTT